This TCR beta chain was profiled in a study of CD8 T cells in ankylosing spondylitis. This clonotype came up a few times. CDR1 MDHEN and CDR2 SYDVKM come from the germline V gene. There are 17 residues in the CDR3. V lost 5 bases and J lost 5; bases outside the gene matches: 13. MiXCR, applied by TCRdb to the 5' RACE reads, yields one record per CDR3 protein. The repertoire includes 150,000 or so distinct CDR3 sequences, about a sixth of them detected once, and about 8.2% sits in the top ten. Sequenced: blood, either unsorted or a sorted T cell fraction (not recorded which). This sequence joins TRBV28 and TRBJ2-4, with 9 bases aligning to TRBD1. The sequence derives from a male donor with ankylosing spondylitis or in good health (not recorded which). CDR3 DNA sequence: TGTGCCAGCAGTCTCACCCTCAAGGACAGGGGACAAAACATTCAGTACTTC. Translation: CASSLTLKDRGQNIQYF.